This passage covers 15 T cell receptor beta chains from one sample sequenced in a study of molecular identifiers for immune sequencing clone quantification. From the PCR reads, TCRdb called clonotypes with MiXCR, one entry per CDR3 protein. The sample carries some 320,000 distinct CDR3 sequences, over 20% recorded once. The material sequenced was naive CD8+ T cells from blood, with Jurkat cell RNA spiked in. Indicated subset: FACS-sorted CD8+CD4-CCR7+CD45RA+ naive T cells. The receptors here all came from a human donor in good health. Some libraries in this study had Jurkat cell RNA spiked in.

This clonotype was found a few times. The V call is TRBV4-1, the J call TRBJ2-2; D is undetermined. The V end lost 0 bases, the J end lost 5 bases, and 7 bases lay between the germline ends. This CDR3 has 14 amino acids. CDR1 MGHRA and CDR2 YSYEKL come from the germline V gene. CDR3 coding DNA: TGCGCCAGCAGCCAAGATTTTGCGACCGGGGAGCTGTTTTTT. Protein product: CASSQDFATGELFF.

On this clonotype itself: This could be a read error, since a much larger clone is one nucleotide away. This chain connects TRBV27 to TRBJ1-4; D not certain. Germline V gene data show CDR1 as MNHEY and CDR2 as SMNVEV (reference sequence). The CDR3 runs to 14 residues. DNA for the CDR3: TGTGCCAGCGCCAAACTTGCAACTAATGAAAAACTGCTTTTT. This sequence encodes CASAKLATNEKLLF.

The J gene is TRBJ2-7, the V gene TRBV4-3; 7 nucleotides agree with TRBD1. Germline values: CDR1 LGHNA, CDR2 YSLEER. CDR3 length: 17 residues. V trimming: 4 bases; J trimming: 4 bases; junction bases outside the gene matches: 16. This CDR3 is CASSRATFGTAKYEQYF. The DNA of the CDR3 is TGCGCCAGCAGCCGAGCAACCTTCGGGACAGCAAAATACGAGCAGTACTTC.

About this clonotype: It may be a read error: a sequence one base away is much more abundant. The gene calls are TRBV19 and TRBJ1-1; no clear D gene. The germline V gene encodes CDR1 LNHDA and CDR2 SQIVND (reference sequence). The CDR3 is 14 residues long. This CDR3 is CASSISLRNTEASF. As DNA, the CDR3 is TGTGCCAGTAGTATCAGTCTTCGGAACACTGAAGCTTCCTTT.

As for this clonotype: A read error is possible here, since a much larger clone lies one base away. The chain uses TRBV5-4 and TRBJ2-5, with 8 bases matching TRBD2. This CDR3 spans 15 amino acids. Per the germline V gene, CDR1 is SGHNT and CDR2 is YYREEE (reference sequence). The trim removed 4 bases at V and 4 bases at J, leaving 9 bases unmatched. The CDR3 DNA reads as TGTGCCAGCAGCCCGATAGCGGGGAAGCGAGAGACCCAGTACTTC. Translation gives CASSPIAGKRETQYF.

At least ten counts were recorded for this clonotype. The gene calls are TRBV6-6 and TRBJ1-1; no clear D gene. This CDR3 has 15 residues. In germline, CDR1 is MNHNY, CDR2 SVGAGI (reference sequence). Trimming pared 5 bases from V and 0 bases from J, leaving 13 bases between. The CDR3 sequence is CASSPRPGLNTEAFF. In DNA form, the CDR3 reads TGTGCCAGCAGTCCACGACCGGGCCTGAACACTGAAGCTTTCTTT.

This clonotype was seen ten or more times. The V and J genes are TRBV19 and TRBJ2-7; D call uncertain. Germline V gives CDR1 LNHDA, CDR2 SQIVND (reference sequence). V was pared by 1 base and J by 3 bases, with 7 bases between. The CDR3 is 13 residues long. This CDR3 reads CASSIGPDYEQYF. In DNA form, the CDR3 reads TGTGCCAGTAGTATAGGTCCGGACTACGAGCAGTACTTC. Filled out from reference TRBV19 and TRBJ2-7, the complete variable domain reads DGGITQSPKYLFRKEGQNVTLSCEQNLNHDAMYWYRQDPGQGLRLIYYSQIVNDFQKGDIAEGYSVSREKKESFPLTVTSAQKNPTAFYLCASSIGPDYEQYFGPGTRLTVT.

This clonotype was recorded at least ten times. The V gene is TRBV24-1, the J gene TRBJ2-3, with D perhaps matching TRBD2 (5 bases). Germline CDR1 reads KGHDR; CDR2 reads SFDVKD. This CDR3 spans 13 amino acids. The V end was cut by 3 bases, the J end by 2 bases, with 5 bases between. The DNA of the CDR3 is TGTGCCACCAGTGATGACTACACAGATACGCAGTATTTT. It yields the protein CATSDDYTDTQYF.

This clonotype occurred many times. The chain links TRBV7-9 to TRBJ1-5; the D gene is possibly TRBD1 (5 bases). The CDR3 is 14 residues long. V lost 5 bases to trimming and J lost 0 bases, with 8 bases between them. The germline gives CDR1 SEHNR, CDR2 FQNEAQ (reference sequence). CDR3 coding DNA: TGTGCCAGCAGCGGGGCCTATAGCAATCAGCCCCAGCATTTT. Protein sequence: CASSGAYSNQPQHF.

This clonotype was counted at least ten times. This chain connects TRBV2 to TRBJ1-4; 7 bases agree with TRBD1. J gave up 4 bases and V 6 bases, and 8 bases lay outside the gene matches. The CDR3 has 15 residues. CDR1 and CDR2 (germline): SNHLY, FYNNEI. The CDR3: CASRAPGQLNEKLFF. DNA of the CDR3: TGTGCCAGCAGGGCTCCGGGACAGCTTAATGAAAAACTGTTTTTT. Full variable domain (outside the CDR3, taken from reference TRBV2 and TRBJ1-4): EPEVTQTPSHQVTQMGQEVILRCVPISNHLYFYWYRQILGQKVEFLVSFYNNEISEKSEIFDDQFSVERPDGSNFTLKIRSTKLEDSAMYFCASRAPGQLNEKLFFGSGTQLSVL.

This clonotype was found many times. The chain has TRBV2 and TRBJ2-3; 8 bases line up with TRBD2. The V segment lost 4 bases and the J segment 1 base; nucleotides outside the gene matches: 1. The CDR3 has 14 amino acids. Germline CDR1 reads SNHLY; CDR2 reads FYNNEI. The CDR3 DNA reads as TGTGCCAGCAGTGGTAGCGGGGGCACAGATACGCAGTATTTT. Protein product: CASSGSGGTDTQYF.

With regard to this clonotype: A read error is possible here, since a much larger clone lies one base away. The chain is built from TRBV4-1 and TRBJ2-7, with D unresolved. This CDR3 contains 15 residues. Germline V gene lookup returns CDR1 MGHRA and CDR2 YSYEKL. With 0 bases removed from V and 5 bases from J, the gap between germline ends came to 14 bases. DNA of the CDR3: TGCGCCAGCAGCCAAGATTTCGGGCATATCCACGAGCAGTACTTC. Protein: CASSQDFGHIHEQYF.

Many counts were recorded for this clonotype. This chain connects TRBV12-3 or TRBV12-4 to TRBJ1-1; D remains ambiguous. Trimming removed 6 bases at V and 0 bases at J, with 5 bases between. This CDR3 is 12 amino acids long. The CDR3 loop reads CASREMNTEAFF. The CDR3 DNA reads as TGTGCCAGCAGAGAGATGAACACTGAAGCTTTCTTT.

The chain has TRBV13 and TRBJ2-3, with D possibly being TRBD2 (5 bases). Trimming removed 2 bases from V and 1 base from J, with 16 bases in between. The CDR3 length is 17 residues. Germline-derived CDR1 and CDR2 are PRHDT and FYEKMQ (reference sequence). The DNA of the CDR3 is TGTGCCAGCAGCTTATCCCTTGGGAGCGGAGGCACAGATACGCAGTATTTT. Translating gives CASSLSLGSGGTDTQYF.

This clonotype was recorded many times. The genes are TRBV30 and TRBJ2-1; 7 positions match TRBD1. The CDR3 loop spans 13 amino acids. CDR1 and CDR2 (germline): GTSNPN, SVGIG (reference sequence). The CDR3 DNA reads as TGTGCGCAAAAGTCGGGACAGCGCAATGAGCAGTTCTTC. The encoded protein is CAQKSGQRNEQFF.